Listed below are T cell receptor beta chains from one sample, sequenced in a study of T cell responses to AZD1222 COVID-19 vaccine. Assay used: immunoSEQ multiplex PCR; TCRdb lists only in-frame clones, some missing. This sample has 120,000 or so clones, with 90% found just once. The sample was peripheral blood, taken on day 0 of AZD1222 vaccination. Source of these receptors: an adult in good health. Each CDR3 is given with its conserved first and last residue. The D gene is left open where the match is weak. Clone size is stated in some rows and not others, as once, few, many or a class when expanded.

abundance,d_gene,v_gene,len,j_gene,CDR3nt,CDR3aa
.,.,TRBV24-1,14,TRBJ2-5,TGTGCCACCAGTGACTCCGCGACTACAGAGACCCAGTACTTC,CATSDSATTETQYF
.,.,TRBV18,15,TRBJ2-7,TGTGCCAGCTCACCCGGTACAGGGCCAACTTACGAGCAGTACTTC,CASSPGTGPTYEQYF
.,.,TRBV9,13,TRBJ2-1,TGTGCCAGCAGCGTAGTGTGGAGGGGCGAGCAGTTCTTC,CASSVVWRGEQFF
.,TRBD2,TRBV9,12,TRBJ2-1,TGTGCCAGCAGCCCGAGCGGGGGTGAGCAGTTCTTC,CASSPSGGEQFF
.,.,TRBV5-6,12,TRBJ2-7,TGTGCCAGCAAAATAGGGTCCAGCGAGCAGTACTTC,CASKIGSSEQYF
.,TRBD2,TRBV19,18,TRBJ2-3,TGTGCCAGTAGTCCAAGACTAGCGGGAGGCTCTGGCACAGATACGCAGTATTTT,CASSPRLAGGSGTDTQYF
.,TRBD2,TRBV9,17,TRBJ2-3,TGTGCCAGCAGCGTCCGGACTAGCGGGGGGGCCACAGATACGCAGTATTTT,CASSVRTSGGATDTQYF
.,TRBD1,TRBV28,15,TRBJ1-4,TGTGCCAGCAGTAAGGGGGACAGGGGACGGGAAAAACTGTTTTTT,CASSKGDRGREKLFF
.,.,TRBV9,17,TRBJ1-4,TGTGCCAGCAGCGTAGGCCCGCTCAGGGCCCTTAATGAAAAACTGTTTTTT,CASSVGPLRALNEKLFF
.,.,TRBV5-4,13,TRBJ2-3,TGTGCCAGCAGCTTGGGGGGCACAGATACGCAGTATTTT,CASSLGGTDTQYF
.,.,TRBV19,15,TRBJ1-3,TGTGCCAGTAGAGGGACTCTTAGCTCTGGAAACACCATATATTTT,CASRGTLSSGNTIYF
.,.,TRBV7-8,15,TRBJ1-2,TGTGCCAGCAGCTTAACCCCGGATACTAACTATGGCTACACCTTC,CASSLTPDTNYGYTF
.,.,TRBV28,12,TRBJ2-7,TGTGCCAGCAGTTTATTAAGTAGCAAGCAGTACTTC,CASSLLSSKQYF
.,.,TRBV5-6,11,TRBJ2-1,TGTGCCAGCAGCTTTGGTACTAGCTTGTTCTTC,CASSFGTSLFF
once,TRBD1,TRBV7-3,15,TRBJ2-3,TGTGCCAGCAGCCCGACAGGGGCGCTTTGGGATACGCAGTATTTT,CASSPTGALWDTQYF
.,TRBD2,TRBV11-3,17,TRBJ2-6,TGTGCCAGCAGCCCGGCGGGAGGACTCTCTGGGGCCAACGTCCTGACTTTC,CASSPAGGLSGANVLTF
.,.,TRBV7-9,14,TRBJ1-3,TGTGCCAGCAGCTTATATAGGTCTGGAAACACCATATATTTT,CASSLYRSGNTIYF
.,.,TRBV27,17,TRBJ2-7,TGTGCCAGCAGTTTCCAGACCGCGAACCCGTTAGAGGACGAGCAGTACTTC,CASSFQTANPLEDEQYF
.,.,TRBV5-1,14,TRBJ2-7,TGCGCCAGCAGCTTGGGGCAGTCTGACCAGGAGCAGTACTTC,CASSLGQSDQEQYF
.,TRBD2,TRBV19,18,TRBJ2-7,TGTGCCAGTAGTATCTCTCGACTAGCGGGACAGAGTCCTGATGAGCAGTACTTC,CASSISRLAGQSPDEQYF
.,.,TRBV7-8,12,TRBJ1-2,TGTGCCAGCAGCTTACGGGGTGATGGCTACACCTTC,CASSLRGDGYTF
.,.,TRBV30,14,TRBJ1-5,TGTGCCTGGAGTAGACGGCAGGGAGATCAGCCCCAGCATTTT,CAWSRRQGDQPQHF
.,.,TRBV10-3,14,TRBJ2-2,TGTGCCATCAGTGACAACCGGGACACCGGGGAGCTGTTTTTT,CAISDNRDTGELFF
.,TRBD2,TRBV6-2/TRBV6-3,16,TRBJ2-1,TGTGCCAGCAGTTACACCGGGACTAGCGGTGCCAATGAGCAGTTCTTC,CASSYTGTSGANEQFF
.,TRBD2,TRBV7-8,16,TRBJ2-1,TGTGCCAGCAGCTTAGGGACACCAGCGGGAGGGTTTAGGCAGTTCTTC,CASSLGTPAGGFRQFF
.,.,TRBV19,13,TRBJ2-1,TGTGCCAGTAGTTCCGCGGAGTACAATGAGCAGTTCTTC,CASSSAEYNEQFF
.,.,TRBV10-3,13,TRBJ2-7,TGTGCCATCAGTGAGGGGCAGAACTACGAGCAGTACTTC,CAISEGQNYEQYF
few,TRBD2,TRBV7-2,16,TRBJ2-7,TGTGCCAGCAGTAGAAATAGCGGGAGAGCGGCGGACGAGCAGTACTTC,CASSRNSGRAADEQYF
.,.,TRBV18,14,TRBJ1-2,TGTGCCAGCTCACCACCGAGTGGGCGGTATGGCTACACCTTC,CASSPPSGRYGYTF
.,.,TRBV7-3,18,TRBJ1-1,TGTGCCAGCAGCTTAGGGCGGGGGCGGCAATTCCAGGCCACTGAAGCTTTCTTT,CASSLGRGRQFQATEAFF
.,.,TRBV3-1/TRBV3-2,14,TRBJ2-7,TGTGCCAGCAGCCTCAGACTAGGGGGCTACGAGCAGTACTTC,CASSLRLGGYEQYF
.,.,TRBV7-9,12,TRBJ2-1,TGTGCCAGCAGCTTAAGGGGCAATGAGCAGTTCTTC,CASSLRGNEQFF
.,.,TRBV7-8,14,TRBJ1-5,TGTGCCAGCGGGGGCGGAGATAGCAATCAGCCCCAGCATTTT,CASGGGDSNQPQHF